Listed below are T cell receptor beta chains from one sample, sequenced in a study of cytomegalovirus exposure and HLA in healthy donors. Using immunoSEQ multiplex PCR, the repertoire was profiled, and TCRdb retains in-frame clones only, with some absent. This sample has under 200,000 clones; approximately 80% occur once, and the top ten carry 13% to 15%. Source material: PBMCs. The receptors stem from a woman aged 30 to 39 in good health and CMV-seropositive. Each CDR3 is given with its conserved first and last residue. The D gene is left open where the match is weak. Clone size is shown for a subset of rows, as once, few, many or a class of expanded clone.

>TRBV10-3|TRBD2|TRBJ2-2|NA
CAITSGNTGELFF
TGTGCCATCACTAGCGGGAACACCGGGGAGCTGTTTTTT
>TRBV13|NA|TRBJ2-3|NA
CASSSSVSTDTQYF
TGTGCCAGCAGCTCCAGCGTTAGCACAGATACGCAGTATTTT
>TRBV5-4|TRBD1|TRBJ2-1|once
CASRPDRVSEQFF
TGTGCCAGCAGACCAGACAGGGTCAGTGAGCAGTTCTTC
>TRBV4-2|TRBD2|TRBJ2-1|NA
CASSQSAGVDYNEQFF
TGTGCCAGCAGCCAATCAGCGGGAGTGGACTACAATGAGCAGTTCTTC
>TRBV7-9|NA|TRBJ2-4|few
CSSSLGGDKNIQYF
TGTTCCAGCAGCTTGGGGGGAGACAAAAACATTCAGTACTTC
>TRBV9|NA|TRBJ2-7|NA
CASSVNPQGGEQYF
TGTGCCAGCAGCGTCAACCCCCAGGGTGGCGAGCAGTACTTC
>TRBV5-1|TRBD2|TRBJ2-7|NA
CASSFLRGAGGPQEQYF
TGCGCCAGCAGCTTCCTACGTGGGGCGGGAGGGCCCCAAGAGCAGTACTTC
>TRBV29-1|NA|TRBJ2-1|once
CSVEEEVHRASSYNEQFF
TGCAGCGTTGAAGAGGAGGTTCACAGGGCGAGCTCCTACAATGAGCAGTTCTTC
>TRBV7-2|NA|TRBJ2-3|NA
CASSPLGPQDTQYF
TGTGCCAGCAGCCCTCTTGGGCCCCAAGATACGCAGTATTTT
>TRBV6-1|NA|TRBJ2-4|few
CASRDSLAKNIQYF
TGTGCCAGCAGGGACAGCCTAGCCAAAAACATTCAGTACTTC
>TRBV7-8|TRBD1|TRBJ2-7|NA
CASSRQGQQYF
TGTGCCAGCAGCCGACAGGGTCAGCAGTACTTC
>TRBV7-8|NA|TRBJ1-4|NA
CASSLYLTPGGEKLFF
TGTGCCAGCAGCTTATATTTGACCCCCGGGGGTGAAAAACTGTTTTTT
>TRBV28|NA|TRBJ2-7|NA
CASSLRGPGEQYF
TGTGCCAGCAGTTTGCGGGGTCCTGGCGAGCAGTACTTC
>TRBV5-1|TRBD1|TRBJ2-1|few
CASSGGQVVDEQFF
TGCGCCAGCAGCGGGGGACAGGTGGTGGATGAGCAGTTCTTC
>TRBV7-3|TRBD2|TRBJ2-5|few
CASSLSGGNPTFQETQYF
TGTGCCAGCAGCTTAAGCGGGGGTAATCCGACGTTCCAAGAGACCCAGTACTTC
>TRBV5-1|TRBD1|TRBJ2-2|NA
CASSKYRDRGDAGELFF
TGCGCCAGCAGCAAGTACCGGGACAGGGGAGACGCCGGGGAGCTGTTTTTT
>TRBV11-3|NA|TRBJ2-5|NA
CASSSLGTQYF
TGTGCCAGCAGTTCACTTGGGACCCAGTACTTC
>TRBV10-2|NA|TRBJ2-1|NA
CASRAGVNEQFF
TGCGCCAGCAGAGCAGGGGTGAATGAGCAGTTCTTC
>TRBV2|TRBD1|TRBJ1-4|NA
CASSPGQGVNEKLFF
TGTGCCAGCAGTCCGGGACAGGGTGTTAATGAAAAACTGTTTTTT
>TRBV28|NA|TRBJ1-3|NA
CASRPPLGADSGNTIYF
TGTGCCAGCAGACCGCCGTTGGGGGCTGACTCCGGAAACACCATATATTTT
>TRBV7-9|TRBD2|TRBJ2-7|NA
CASSEGLAGGYEQYF
TGTGCCAGCAGCGAGGGACTAGCGGGGGGTTACGAGCAGTACTTC
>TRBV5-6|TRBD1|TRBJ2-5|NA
CASSTGTGRFETQYF
TGTGCCAGCAGCACTGGGACAGGGAGGTTTGAGACCCAGTACTTC
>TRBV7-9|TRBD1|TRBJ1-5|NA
CAIGQVNQPQHF
TGTGCCATCGGACAGGTCAATCAGCCCCAGCATTTT
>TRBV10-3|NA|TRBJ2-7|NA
CAISEFTYEQYF
TGTGCCATCAGTGAGTTCACCTACGAGCAGTACTTC
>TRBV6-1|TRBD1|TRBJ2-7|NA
CASSRDRTYEQYF
TGTGCCAGCAGTAGGGACAGGACCTACGAGCAGTACTTC
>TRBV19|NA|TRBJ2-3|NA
CASSVLSGPSTDTQYF
TGTGCCAGTAGTGTTCTTAGCGGCCCTAGCACAGATACGCAGTATTTT
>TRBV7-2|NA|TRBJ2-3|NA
CASSSRVDTQYF
TGTGCCAGCAGCTCCAGGGTCGATACGCAGTATTTT
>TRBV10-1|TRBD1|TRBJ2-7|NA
CARTTGGLCEQYF
TGCGCCCGCACGACAGGGGGCTTATGCGAGCAGTACTTC
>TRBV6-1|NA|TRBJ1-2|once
CASSVAGGYYGYTF
TGTGCCAGCAGTGTGGCAGGCGGGTACTATGGCTACACCTTC
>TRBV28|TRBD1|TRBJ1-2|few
CASRLQGRGGYTF
TGTGCCAGCAGGTTACAGGGGCGGGGGGGCTACACCTTC
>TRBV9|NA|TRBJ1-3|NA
CASSPGGGFSGNTIYF
TGTGCCAGCAGCCCTGGGGGGGGATTCTCTGGAAACACCATATATTTT
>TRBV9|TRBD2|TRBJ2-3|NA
CASSAGLAVGPSTDTQYF
TGTGCTAGCAGCGCGGGACTAGCGGTTGGGCCTAGCACAGATACGCAGTATTTT
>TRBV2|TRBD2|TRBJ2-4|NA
CASSESSGGWNIQYF
TGTGCCAGCAGTGAGTCCTCGGGGGGGTGGAACATTCAGTACTTC
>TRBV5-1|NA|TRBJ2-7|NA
CASSFEGTRQYF
TGCGCCAGCAGCTTCGAGGGTACGAGGCAGTACTTC
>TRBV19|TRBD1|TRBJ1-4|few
CASSMDRGNEKLFF
TGTGCCAGTAGTATGGACAGGGGGAATGAAAAACTGTTTTTT
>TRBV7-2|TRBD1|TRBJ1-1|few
CASSPWQGESTEAFF
TGTGCCAGCAGTCCCTGGCAGGGGGAGAGCACTGAAGCTTTCTTT
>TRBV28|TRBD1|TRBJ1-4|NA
CASSPRQGRDEKLFF
TGTGCCAGCAGTCCTCGACAGGGGCGGGATGAAAAACTGTTTTTT
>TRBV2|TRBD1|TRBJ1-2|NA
CAKRWTGYGYTF
TGTGCCAAACGATGGACAGGCTATGGCTACACCTTC
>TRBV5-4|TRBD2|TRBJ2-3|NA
CASSTDSGRTRTDTQYF
TGTGCCAGCAGCACAGACAGCGGGAGAACACGAACAGATACGCAGTATTTT
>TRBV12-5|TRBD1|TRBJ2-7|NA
CASGLGRGQGFYEQYF
TGTGCTAGTGGTTTGGGCCGGGGACAGGGATTCTACGAGCAGTACTTC
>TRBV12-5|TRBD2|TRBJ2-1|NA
CASGPGGGSLEQFF
TGTGCTAGTGGGCCTGGGGGGGGGTCTCTTGAGCAGTTCTTC
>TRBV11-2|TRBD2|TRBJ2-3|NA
CASSETSGLSTDTQYF
TGTGCCAGCAGCGAGACTAGCGGTCTTAGCACAGATACGCAGTATTTT
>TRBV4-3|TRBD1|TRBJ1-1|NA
CASSQGDRDTEAFF
TGCGCCAGCAGCCAAGGGGACAGGGACACTGAAGCTTTCTTT
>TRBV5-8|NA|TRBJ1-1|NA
CASSLGPLRLTEAFF
TGTGCCAGCAGCTTGGGGCCTCTCAGGTTGACTGAAGCTTTCTTT
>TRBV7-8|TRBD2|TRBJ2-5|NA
CASSLDGRQSRETQYF
TGTGCCAGCAGCTTAGACGGGAGGCAATCAAGGGAGACCCAGTACTTC
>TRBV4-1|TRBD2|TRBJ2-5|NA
CASSRGPLGLAVYQETQYF
TGCGCCAGCAGCCGGGGACCCCTGGGACTAGCGGTGTACCAAGAGACCCAGTACTTC
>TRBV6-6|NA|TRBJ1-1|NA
CASSRGVGDKLTEAFF
TGTGCCAGCAGTCGGGGGGTAGGGGACAAACTCACTGAAGCTTTCTTT
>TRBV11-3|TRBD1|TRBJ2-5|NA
CASSQGQAQETQYF
TGTGCCAGCAGTCAGGGACAGGCGCAAGAGACCCAGTACTTC
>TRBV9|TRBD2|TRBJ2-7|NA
CASSVGLAGAPSYEQYF
TGTGCCAGCAGCGTAGGCCTAGCGGGAGCGCCGTCCTACGAGCAGTACTTC
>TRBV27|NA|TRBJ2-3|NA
CASARRFTDTQYF
TGTGCCAGCGCGAGGAGATTCACAGATACGCAGTATTTT
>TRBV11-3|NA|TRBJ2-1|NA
CASSLTAGWNEQFF
TGTGCCAGCAGCTTAACCGCGGGGTGGAATGAGCAGTTCTTC
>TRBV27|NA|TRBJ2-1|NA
CASSLSIEQYNEQFF
TGTGCCAGCAGTTTATCGATAGAACAGTACAATGAGCAGTTCTTC
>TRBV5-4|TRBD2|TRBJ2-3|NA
CASSLAPPGLAGGTQYF
TGTGCCAGCAGCTTGGCCCCTCCGGGACTAGCGGGGGGAACGCAGTATTTT
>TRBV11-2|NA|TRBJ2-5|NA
CASSSGDLQETQYF
TGTGCCAGCAGCTCGGGAGACCTTCAAGAGACCCAGTACTTC
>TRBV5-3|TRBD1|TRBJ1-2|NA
CARSDNPRDRGLSGDGYTF
TGTGCCAGAAGCGACAACCCCCGGGACAGGGGCCTGTCGGGGGATGGCTACACCTTC
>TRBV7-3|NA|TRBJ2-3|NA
CASSLEGLPPDTQYF
TGTGCCAGCAGCTTGGAGGGGCTGCCCCCGGATACGCAGTATTTT
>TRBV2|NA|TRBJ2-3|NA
CASNEGSADTQYF
TGTGCCAGCAACGAAGGGAGTGCAGATACGCAGTATTTT
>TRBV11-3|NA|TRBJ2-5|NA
CASSPRLGSQETQYF
TGTGCCAGCAGCCCTCGCTTGGGGAGTCAAGAGACCCAGTACTTC
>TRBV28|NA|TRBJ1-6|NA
CASSITGNNSPLHF
TGTGCCAGCAGCATTACAGGGAACAATTCACCCCTCCACTTT